Below are 24 T cell receptor beta chains sequenced from a single sample in a study of CD8+ T cells in alopecia areata. cDNA prepared by RNA extraction and subsequent reverse transcription served as the template for sequencing. Generated by immunoSEQ multiplex PCR, the TCRdb table keeps only in-frame clones and is missing some. The profile covers about 200,000 clones, with around 50% appearing a single time and 4.9% taken by the ten largest. The sample comprised CD8+ T cells sorted from blood. The receptors here all came from a human donor in good health.

This chain links TRBV11-2 with TRBJ1-2; 9 nucleotides line up with TRBD1. The CDR3 has 14 amino acids. Germline V gene lookup returns CDR1 SGHAT and CDR2 FQNNGV. Trimming removed 5 bases from V and 7 bases from J; junction bases left unmatched: 8. The CDR3 spells CASSIRDREVGYTF. As DNA, the CDR3 is TGTGCCAGCAGCATTCGGGACAGGGAGGTTGGCTACACCTTC.

This clone has at least ten counts. The rearrangement uses TRBV7-9 and TRBJ2-1; perhaps TRBD1 as D (5 bases). The CDR3 spans 14 residues. Trimming pared 5 bases from V and 7 bases from J, leaving 15 bases between. Germline V gives CDR1 SEHNR, CDR2 FQNEAQ (reference sequence). Here the CDR3 DNA reads TGTGCCAGCAGCCCTGGACATCTCCTGAATGAGCAGTTCTTC. The encoded protein is CASSPGHLLNEQFF.

The genes are TRBV5-1 and TRBJ2-2; no clear D. This CDR3 contains 12 residues. CDR1 and CDR2 from the germline V gene are SGHRS and YFSETQ. V lost 2 bases to trimming and J lost 6 bases, with 5 bases between them. CDR3 coding DNA: TGCGCCAGCAGCTTCCGTGCCGGGGAGCTGTTTTTT. Protein: CASSFRAGELFF.

This clone was detected only a few times. J is TRBJ2-2 and V is TRBV28; D is unresolved. V was cut by 4 bases and J by 3 bases, with 6 bases left in between. The germline CDR1 and CDR2 sequences are MDHEN and SYDVKM. The CDR3 is made up of 13 amino acids. The CDR3 DNA sequence: TGTGCCAGCAGTTCCCGGGACACCGGGGAGCTGTTTTTT. This gives the protein CASSSRDTGELFF.

This sequence joins TRBV7-9 and TRBJ1-6; D call uncertain. Trimming shortened V by 5 bases and J by 5 bases, and 16 bases separated the two germline ends. This CDR3 spans 16 amino acids. The germline V gene encodes CDR1 SEHNR and CDR2 FQNEAQ (reference sequence). The CDR3 nucleotides read TGTGCCAGCAGCCCGGTTGGGCCAGGTCATAATTCACCCCTCCACTTT. Translation gives CASSPVGPGHNSPLHF. The whole variable domain, filled in from reference TRBV7-9 and TRBJ1-6, reads DTGVSQNPRHKITKRGQNVTFRCDPISEHNRLYWYRQTLGQGPEFLTYFQNEAQLEKSRLLSDRFSAERPKGSFSTLEIQRTEQGDSAMYLCASSPVGPGHNSPLHFGNGTRLTVT.

This chain uses TRBV6-6 with TRBJ1-5; 7 bases agree with TRBD1. Trimming removed 6 bases from V and 1 base from J; junction bases left unmatched: 0. The germline V gene has CDR1 MNHNY and CDR2 SVGAGI (reference sequence). The CDR3 loop spans 13 amino acids. CDR3: CASRQGSNQPQHF. The CDR3 coding sequence is TGTGCCAGCAGACAGGGGAGCAATCAGCCCCAGCATTTT.

V usage is TRBV11-2 and J usage is TRBJ1-2; D ambiguous. With 0 bases removed from V and 2 bases from J, the gap between germline ends came to 10 bases. Germline CDR1 and CDR2: SGHAT and FQNNGV. This CDR3 is built from 15 residues. This CDR3 reads CASSLEGGLNYGYTF. In DNA form, the CDR3 reads TGTGCCAGCAGCTTAGAAGGCGGACTGAACTATGGCTACACCTTC. The whole variable domain, filled in from reference TRBV11-2 and TRBJ1-2, reads EAGVAQSPRYKIIEKRQSVAFWCNPISGHATLYWYQQILGQGPKLLIQFQNNGVVDDSQLPKDRFSAERLKGVDSTLKIQPAKLEDSAVYLCASSLEGGLNYGYTFGSGTRLTVV.

This chain links TRBV6-5 with TRBJ1-2; possible D gene TRBD1, 5 bases. Germline V CDR1 and CDR2: MNHEY, SVGAGI. V was cut by 6 bases and J by 1 base, with 12 bases left in between. The CDR3 is made up of 14 amino acids. This CDR3 is CASSAQGNNYGYTF. DNA for the CDR3: TGTGCCAGCAGCGCCCAGGGAAATAACTATGGCTACACCTTC.

The chain couples TRBV7-9 to TRBJ2-1; 8 nucleotides align to TRBD2. The CDR3 loop spans 15 amino acids. Germline V lookup: CDR1 SEHNR, CDR2 FQNEAQ (reference sequence). Trimming at V came to 1 base and at J to 6 bases, leaving 5 bases not matched to a gene. The CDR3 DNA reads TGTGCCAGCAGCTTAGGGGCGGGGGGCACCAATGAGCAGTTCTTC. Translated: CASSLGAGGTNEQFF. The full variable domain, completed using reference TRBV7-9 and TRBJ2-1, is DTGVSQNPRHKITKRGQNVTFRCDPISEHNRLYWYRQTLGQGPEFLTYFQNEAQLEKSRLLSDRFSAERPKGSFSTLEIQRTEQGDSAMYLCASSLGAGGTNEQFFGPGTRLTVL.

This sequence joins TRBV2 and TRBJ1-2, with TRBD1 matching over 9 bases. The CDR3 has 15 residues. Germline CDR1 reads SNHLY; CDR2 reads FYNNEI. The J segment lost 2 bases and the V segment lost 5 bases, leaving 6 bases of the junction unmatched. The CDR3 loop reads CASSMTGGENYGYTF. The CDR3 region has the DNA TGTGCCAGCAGTATGACAGGGGGGGAGAACTATGGCTACACCTTC.

This chain links TRBV23-1 with TRBJ2-5; TRBD1 is a possible D gene (7 bases). TRBV23-1 is sorted into the ORF group, with uncertain function. This CDR3 is 15 amino acids long. Trimming took 6 bases from V and 2 from J, leaving 16 bases between them. CDR3 DNA: TGCGCCAGCAGGCATGCGCGGGACAGACAAGAGACCCAGTACTTC. As protein: CASRHARDRQETQYF.

The rearrangement joins TRBV9 to TRBJ2-7; 7 bases are a match to TRBD2. The CDR3 sequence is 16 residues long. Germline V lookup: CDR1 SGDLS, CDR2 YYNGEE. V gave up 4 bases and J gave up 5 bases; unmatched junction bases: 15. DNA for the CDR3: TGTGCCAGCAGCCCATCCCACGCGGGGGAACCGCACGAGCAGTACTTC. Protein product: CASSPSHAGEPHEQYF.

The chain combines TRBV7-9 with TRBJ2-2, with D uncertain. The germline V and J ends were trimmed by 8 bases and 4 bases, with 14 bases remaining between them. The CDR3 extends over 14 amino acids. Looked up from germline, CDR1 is SEHNR and CDR2 is FQNEAQ (reference sequence). CDR3 DNA sequence: TGTGCCAGCCTTGGTCAGCTACGCACCGGGGAGCTGTTTTTT. This gives the protein CASLGQLRTGELFF.

This clone was recorded only once. The same CDR3 arises from other DNA sequences in this sample as well. The rearrangement links TRBV7-9 to TRBJ1-1, with D perhaps matching TRBD1 (6 bases). V was shortened by 5 bases and J by 5 bases, with 9 bases between the two germline ends. This CDR3 contains 12 residues. Germline CDR1 reads SEHNR; CDR2 reads FQNEAQ (reference sequence). The CDR3 protein is CASSLGTTEAFF. The DNA of the CDR3 is TGTGCCAGCAGCCTCGGGACAACTGAAGCTTTCTTT.

The rearrangement links TRBV7-9 to TRBJ2-1; no reliable D call. CDR1 is SEHNR and CDR2 is FQNEAQ in the germline V gene (reference sequence). V shed 5 bases and J shed 2 bases, with 16 bases lying between them. The length of the CDR3 is 16 residues. The CDR3, as DNA: TGTGCCAGCAGCGAGCTTACTACGGGCGCCTACAATGAGCAGTTCTTC. Translation: CASSELTTGAYNEQFF.

V and J are TRBV6-8 and TRBJ1-5; D uncertain. V gave up 7 bases and J gave up 0 bases, with 7 bases separating them. Germline V gene lookup returns CDR1 MNHGY and CDR2 SAAAGT. CDR3 length: 13 residues. CDR3 loop: CASNRDSNQPQHF. CDR3 nucleotide sequence: TGTGCCAGCAATCGGGATAGCAATCAGCCCCAGCATTTT.

This clone has just a few counts. V usage is TRBV28 and J usage is TRBJ2-3; TRBD1 matches 7 bases. In germline, CDR1 is MDHEN, CDR2 SYDVKM. V was pared by 3 bases and J by 9 bases, with 6 bases of the junction left unmatched. This CDR3 region has 13 residues. The DNA for the CDR3 is TGTGCCAGCAGTTTGACAGGGTTAGAGACGCAGTATTTT. This gives the protein CASSLTGLETQYF.

The chain combines TRBV25-1 with TRBJ2-7, with 10 positions matching TRBD1. Germline lookup yields CDR1 MGHDK and CDR2 SYGVNS. The CDR3 sequence is 14 residues long. With V trimmed by 5 bases and J by 5 bases, 6 bases remained unmatched. The CDR3 DNA reads as TGTGCCAGCAGTTCGACAGGGGGCTTCGACGAGCAGTACTTC. It specifies CASSSTGGFDEQYF.

V gene TRBV29-1 combines with J gene TRBJ1-1; D gene unclear. V was shortened by 7 bases and J by 4 bases, with 10 bases between the two germline ends. The CDR3 extends over 11 amino acids. Germline CDR1 reads SQVTM; CDR2 reads ANQGSEA. CDR3 coding DNA: TGCAGCGCACTCTGGAGCACTGAAGCTTTCTTT. This translates into CSALWSTEAFF.

This clone was picked up a small number of times. This rearrangement joins TRBV28 to TRBJ2-4; 8 bases align to TRBD2. With V trimmed by 5 bases and J by 1 base, 10 bases remained unmatched. This CDR3 has 17 amino acids. Per the germline V gene, CDR1 is MDHEN and CDR2 is SYDVKM. The chain's CDR3 is CASSPLRGGLAKNIQYF. The DNA of the CDR3 is TGTGCCAGCAGTCCTCTTCGGGGGGGCCTTGCCAAAAACATTCAGTACTTC.

This chain links TRBV9 with TRBJ2-7, with 7 bases that match TRBD1. Trimming took 0 bases from V and 3 from J; bases not matched to a gene: 6. The germline V gene has CDR1 SGDLS and CDR2 YYNGEE. This CDR3 spans 15 amino acids. The CDR3 sequence is CASSVGRAGGYEQYF. Written as DNA, the CDR3 is TGTGCCAGCAGCGTAGGGCGGGCAGGGGGCTACGAGCAGTACTTC.

This chain connects TRBV29-1 to TRBJ2-2; 7 bases line up with TRBD1. Per the germline V gene, CDR1 is SQVTM and CDR2 is ANQGSEA. CDR3 size: 16 residues. Unmatched junction bases numbered 4, after V lost 0 bases and J lost 0 bases. CDR3 coding DNA: TGCAGCGTTGAAGATCGGGACAGCGCGAACACCGGGGAGCTGTTTTTT. It is translated as CSVEDRDSANTGELFF.

The V call is TRBV5-6, the J call TRBJ2-5; D gene uncertain. Trimming cost V 0 bases and J 7 bases, with 10 bases left between them. CDR3 length: 13 residues. Germline CDR1 SGHDT, CDR2 YYEEEE. The DNA of the CDR3 is TGTGCCAGCAGCTTGGTTCAACCGGGGACCCAGTACTTC. It is translated as CASSLVQPGTQYF.

The sample holds one count of this clone. The V gene is TRBV7-3, the J gene TRBJ2-7; 8 nucleotides agree with TRBD2. The CDR3 has 17 residues. The junction had 16 bases not matched to a gene; V was cut back by 4 bases and J by 5 bases. Germline lookup yields CDR1 SGHTA and CDR2 FQGTGA. CDR3 sequence reads: CASSSTPPGRGADEQYF. For the CDR3, the DNA is TGTGCCAGCAGCTCAACGCCACCAGGGCGGGGGGCGGACGAGCAGTACTTC.